The T cell receptor (beta chain) described here comes from a study of regulatory dendritic cells for organ transplantation. Germline V gene sequence: CDR1 WSHSY, CDR2 SAAADI. This CDR3 is 13 amino acids long. The ends were cut back, 4 bases at V and 6 bases at J, with 9 bases in the middle. Data came from immunoSEQ multiplex PCR; TCRdb stores just in-frame clones and leaves some out. The sample yields some 40,000 clones, 75% to 95% seen once. The chain joins TRBV10-2 to TRBJ2-2; the D is unclear. This sequence originates from a human donor in good health. The sequenced sample consisted of naive CD8+ T cells from blood. As to subset: CD45RA+ naive T cells. The CDR3 here is CASSVGRPGELFF. In DNA form, the CDR3 reads TGCGCCAGCAGTGTTGGTCGCCCCGGGGAGCTGTTTTTT.